Included here is one TCR beta chain sequence, with context. Its antigen is undetermined. The sample originates from a study of OX40 agonist ivuxolimab in advanced cancers. In the study overall: Patients received intravenous ivuxolimab every 2 weeks at 0.01 to 10 mg/kg. Three patients got partial responses; one had hepatocellular carcinoma and two had cutaneous melanoma. Whole-study results and caveats: Partial responders at 0.1-3.0 mg/kg showed near-lowest clonal expansion. More expanded clones were found, on average, in CD8+ than in CD4+ T cells.

CDR1 MDHEN and CDR2 SYDVKM come from the germline V gene. Trimming pared 9 bases from V and 1 base from J, leaving 9 bases between. The CDR3 has 12 amino acids. Clones were read by immunoSEQ multiplex PCR, and TCRdb kept only the in-frame ones, dropping some. The sample lists 90,000 to 100,000 clones; around nine tenths were seen once. The chain is built from TRBV28 and TRBJ1-1; D call uncertain. The sequence came from an adult with an advanced solid tumor such as melanoma, head and neck, liver or kidney cancer. Source: CD4+ or CD8+ T cells sorted from blood, taken in a trial of the OX40 agonist ivuxolimab. In nucleotides, the CDR3 is TGTGCCAGTAGGGAGCCGAACACTGAAGCTTTCTTT. This translates into CASREPNTEAFF.